Detailed here is one T cell receptor (beta chain). The germline gives CDR1 LGHDT, CDR2 YNNKEL (reference sequence). CDR3 length: 16 amino acids. The V segment lost 1 base and the J segment 6 bases; nucleotides outside the gene matches: 6. This sample was taken from a study of blood T cell repertoires in COVID-19. Enrollment of patients from Seattle took place during active infection, with longitudinal follow-up. Using immunoSEQ multiplex PCR, the repertoire was profiled, and TCRdb retains in-frame clones only, with some absent. The sample consists of around 47,000 clones, approximately 85% of them appearing once.

The sequence was collected from a woman aged 80 or over with COVID-19, enrolled during active disease. The chain employs TRBV3-1 (or the pseudogene TRBV3-2) and TRBJ2-2, with 9 bases that match TRBD1. Sample: peripheral blood. Here the CDR3 reads CASSQGGTGFAGELFF. CDR3 in DNA: TGTGCCAGCAGCCAAGGGGGGACAGGGTTCGCCGGGGAGCTGTTTTTT.